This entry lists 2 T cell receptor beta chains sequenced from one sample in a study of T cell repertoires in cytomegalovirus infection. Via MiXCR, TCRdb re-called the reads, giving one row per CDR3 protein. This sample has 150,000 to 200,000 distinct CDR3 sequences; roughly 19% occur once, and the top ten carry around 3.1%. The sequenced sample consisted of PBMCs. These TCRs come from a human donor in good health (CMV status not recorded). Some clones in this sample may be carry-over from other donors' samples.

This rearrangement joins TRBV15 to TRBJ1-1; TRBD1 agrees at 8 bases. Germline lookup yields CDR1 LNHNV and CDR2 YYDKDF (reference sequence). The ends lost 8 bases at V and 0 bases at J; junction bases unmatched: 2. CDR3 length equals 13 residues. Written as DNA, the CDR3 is TGTGCCACCGCGGACAGGGTGAACACTGAAGCTTTCTTT. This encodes CATADRVNTEAFF.

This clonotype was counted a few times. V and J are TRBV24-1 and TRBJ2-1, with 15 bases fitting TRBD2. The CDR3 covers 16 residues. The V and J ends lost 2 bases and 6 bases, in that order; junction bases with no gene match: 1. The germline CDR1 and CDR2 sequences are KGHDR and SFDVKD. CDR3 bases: TGTGCCACCAGTGATTGGGGACTAGCGGGAGGCAATGAGCAGTTCTTC. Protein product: CATSDWGLAGGNEQFF.